The subject of this entry is one T cell receptor (beta chain). Germline CDR1 and CDR2: GTSNPN and SVGIG (reference sequence). Between the trimmed V and J ends, which lost 6 bases and 7 bases, there was a span of 27 bases. The CDR3 covers 17 residues. The data stem from a study of control samples from healthy donors and cancer patients. This table comes from immunoSEQ multiplex PCR, and its TCRdb copy is limited to in-frame clones, with some not included. The repertoire includes approximately 150,000 clones, about 89% of them detected once, and approximately 6.8% sits in the top ten. The sample was blood. The clonotype was recovered from a man between 18 and 35 years old in good health. The chain is built from TRBV30 and TRBJ1-4, with a possible D match to TRBD1 (5 bases). The CDR3 loop is CACRGVRTGGASEKLFF. CDR3 sequence (DNA): TGTGCCTGTCGGGGGGTCAGGACGGGTGGCGCTAGTGAAAAACTGTTTTTT.